The 10 T cell receptor beta chains given below trace back to one sample, sequenced in a study of cytomegalovirus exposure and HLA in healthy donors. The PCR employed 60 Vbeta primers together with 13 Jbeta primers. Here immunoSEQ multiplex PCR was the method, and the copy in TCRdb shows in-frame clones only, minus some. The sample comprises 180,000 or so clones, less than 80% of which are singletons, and around 1.5% rests with the top ten. Sample: PBMCs. The origin of the receptors is a man aged 18 to 35 in good health and CMV-seronegative.

This clone has more than one count but fewer than ten. J is TRBJ1-1 and V is TRBV10-3; 8 bases agree with TRBD1. Losses at the gene ends were 5 bases for V and 0 bases for J; bases not matched to a gene: 8. The CDR3 extends over 16 amino acids. CDR1 is ENHRY, CDR2 SYGVKD, per germline. The CDR3 coding sequence is TGTGCCATCAGTAGAACCGGGACAGGTTTGAACACTGAAGCTTTCTTT. It is translated as CAISRTGTGLNTEAFF.

This sequence joins TRBV5-1 and TRBJ1-5, with D unclear. Germline loops: CDR1 SGHRS, CDR2 YFSETQ. V lost 1 base and J lost 4, with 12 bases in between. The CDR3 is 15 amino acids. The CDR3 coding sequence is TGCGCCAGCAGCTTGTCGGGAACAGTTAATCAGCCCCAGCATTTT. It encodes CASSLSGTVNQPQHF.

V usage is TRBV18 and J usage is TRBJ2-1, with 8 bases aligning to TRBD1. Germline-derived CDR1 and CDR2 are KGHSH and LQKENI. Trimming cost V 2 bases and J 8 bases; bases outside gene matches: 8. The CDR3 loop spans 15 amino acids. The CDR3 is CASSPSRDRSDEQFF. CDR3 nucleotide sequence: TGTGCCAGCTCACCAAGTAGGGACAGGTCTGATGAGCAGTTCTTC.

A few counts support this clone. J is TRBJ1-2 and V is TRBV30; D is possibly TRBD1 (5 bases). Trimming stripped 5 bases from V and 4 bases from J, with 14 bases between. Germline CDR1 reads GTSNPN; CDR2 reads SVGIG (reference sequence). The CDR3 runs to 13 residues. The CDR3 bases are TGTGCCTGGGCGCTCGGGGGAGCCTATGGCTACACCTTC. Translation: CAWALGGAYGYTF.

The chain combines TRBV7-9 with TRBJ2-7; a weak D match, TRBD1 (6 bases). Germline V lookup: CDR1 SEHNR, CDR2 FQNEAQ (reference sequence). V gave up 3 bases and J gave up 5 bases, with 11 bases separating them. This CDR3 contains 13 residues. The CDR3 is CASSFLQGNEQYF. In DNA, the CDR3 is TGTGCCAGCAGCTTCCTACAGGGAAACGAGCAGTACTTC.

This clone appeared once. This chain links TRBV5-1 with TRBJ2-1, with a weak D call TRBD1 (6 bases). Per germline, CDR1 SGHRS and CDR2 YFSETQ. Trimming took 0 bases from V and 6 from J, leaving 13 bases between them. This CDR3 region has 15 residues. The CDR3 coding sequence is TGCGCCAGCAGCTTGGAATCAGGGGCTCCCAATGAGCAGTTCTTC. Protein: CASSLESGAPNEQFF.

This rearrangement joins TRBV2 to TRBJ2-7, with 7 bases aligning to TRBD1. Germline-derived CDR1 and CDR2 are SNHLY and FYNNEI. The CDR3 has 14 residues. The junction had 5 bases not matched to a gene; V was cut back by 6 bases and J by 0 bases. CDR3 bases: TGTGCCAGCAGCCGGGACAGAAGCTCCTACGAGCAGTACTTC. It yields the protein CASSRDRSSYEQYF.

The chain couples TRBV9 to TRBJ1-1; 8 bases line up with TRBD1. V dropped 4 bases and J dropped 6; count of bases not matched to a gene: 8. CDR3 length: 14 residues. Germline-derived CDR1 and CDR2 are SGDLS and YYNGEE. In nucleotides, the CDR3 is TGTGCCAGCAGCCCCCGGACAGGGCGCCCTGAAGCTTTCTTT. Residues: CASSPRTGRPEAFF.

This CDR3 reads CASSATPRDDEQFF. As DNA, the CDR3 is TGTGCCAGCAGCGCGACCCCCAGGGATGATGAGCAGTTCTTC. The chain has TRBV9 and TRBJ2-1; TRBD1 is a possible D gene (5 bases). Trimming cost V 3 bases and J 8 bases, with 15 bases left between them. Germline V gives CDR1 SGDLS, CDR2 YYNGEE. The CDR3 runs to 14 residues.

V and J are TRBV19 and TRBJ2-1; D remains ambiguous. Germline assignment: CDR1 LNHDA and CDR2 SQIVND (reference sequence). CDR3 size: 10 residues. The V and J ends lost 10 bases and 8 bases respectively, with 9 bases between them. The CDR3 DNA reads as TGTGCCATTTATAGTGATGAGCAGTTCTTC. Protein product: CAIYSDEQFF.